This entry lists 32 T cell receptor beta chains sequenced from one sample in a study of cytomegalovirus exposure and HLA in healthy donors. PCR was performed using 60 Vbeta and 13 Jbeta primers. The assay was immunoSEQ multiplex PCR, and TCRdb's table has in-frame clones only and misses some. The table has approximately 150,000 clones, 80% seen once; the top ten hold approximately 1.4%. Sequenced sample: PBMCs. These receptors came from a man younger than 40 in good health and CMV-seronegative.

V gene TRBV7-2 combines with J gene TRBJ2-5; 8 positions agree with TRBD1. The CDR3 has 16 residues. Germline V gene lookup returns CDR1 SGHTA and CDR2 FQGNSA. V gave up 4 bases and J gave up 4 bases; unmatched junction bases: 11. As DNA, the CDR3 is TGTGCCAGCAGCTCAAGACAGGGGTTGGTCGGAGAGACCCAGTACTTC. It specifies CASSSRQGLVGETQYF.

This CDR3 reads CASSRQGTTEAFF. CDR3 nucleotide sequence: TGTGCCAGCAGCAGACAGGGGACCACTGAAGCTTTCTTT. The V and J genes are TRBV11-3 and TRBJ1-1; TRBD1 agrees at 8 bases. Trimming took 5 bases from V and 4 from J; bases not matched to a gene: 3. This CDR3 region has 13 residues. Germline values: CDR1 SGHNT, CDR2 YENEEA.

The chain is built from TRBV6-1 and TRBJ2-7; tentative D call: TRBD1 (6 bases). The germline V gene has CDR1 MNHNS and CDR2 SASEGT. V was cut by 4 bases and J by 2 bases, with 15 bases left in between. The length of the CDR3 is 15 residues. The CDR3 sequence is CASSGATGIAYEQYF. The CDR3 region has the DNA TGTGCCAGCAGTGGTGCCACAGGGATTGCCTACGAGCAGTACTTC.

The chain links TRBV11-2 to TRBJ1-4; maybe TRBD1 (5 bases). Germline V gives CDR1 SGHAT, CDR2 FQNNGV. V lost 2 bases and J lost 2, with 9 bases in between. The CDR3 has 15 residues. The CDR3 DNA follows: TGTGCCAGCAGCTTAATCGGGGGGACTAATGAAAAACTGTTTTTT. It codes for CASSLIGGTNEKLFF. The variable domain in full, completed from reference TRBV11-2 and TRBJ1-4, reads EAGVAQSPRYKIIEKRQSVAFWCNPISGHATLYWYQQILGQGPKLLIQFQNNGVVDDSQLPKDRFSAERLKGVDSTLKIQPAKLEDSAVYLCASSLIGGTNEKLFFGSGTQLSVL.

This chain joins TRBV5-1 and TRBJ2-1, with D hard to call. V gave up 0 bases and J gave up 3 bases, with 7 bases separating them. The CDR3 spans 14 residues. Germline V CDR1 and CDR2: SGHRS, YFSETQ. CDR3: CASSLAEDYNEQFF. The CDR3 DNA follows: TGCGCCAGCAGCTTGGCCGAGGACTACAATGAGCAGTTCTTC. Together with reference TRBV5-1 and TRBJ2-1, the CDR3 gives the full variable domain: KAGVTQTPRYLIKTRGQQVTLSCSPISGHRSVSWYQQTPGQGLQFLFEYFSETQRNKGNFPGRFSGRQFSNSRSEMNVSTLELGDSALYLCASSLAEDYNEQFFGPGTRLTVL.

V is TRBV30 and J is TRBJ1-3, with unresolved D. V was clipped by 7 bases and J by 0 bases, with 7 bases between them. CDR1 GTSNPN and CDR2 SVGIG come from the germline V gene (reference sequence). The CDR3 is made up of 12 amino acids. The DNA of the CDR3 is TGTGCCTCAACTAACTCTGGAAACACCATATATTTT. As protein: CASTNSGNTIYF.

This sequence joins TRBV7-3 and TRBJ2-1, with 10 positions matching TRBD1. In germline, CDR1 is SGHTA, CDR2 FQGTGA. V shed 5 bases, J shed 5 bases, and the junction held 6 bases outside the gene matches. CDR3 size: 15 residues. This CDR3 is CASSPRDRGDNEQFF. Here the CDR3 DNA reads TGTGCCAGCAGCCCACGGGACAGGGGCGACAATGAGCAGTTCTTC.

This rearrangement joins TRBV7-3 to TRBJ2-3; D perhaps matches TRBD2 (5 bases). V shed 8 bases and J shed 6 bases, with 18 bases lying between them. Germline V gene data show CDR1 as SGHTA and CDR2 as FQGTGA. This CDR3 has 14 amino acids. The CDR3 here is CASSVRGSADTQYF. As DNA, the CDR3 is TGTGCCAGCTCAGTCCGAGGGTCCGCCGATACGCAGTATTTT.

This chain uses TRBV2 with TRBJ2-7; 10 bases are a match to TRBD2. Germline V gene lookup returns CDR1 SNHLY and CDR2 FYNNEI. V was pared by 7 bases and J by 0 bases, with 6 bases of the junction left unmatched. This CDR3 is built from 15 residues. CDR3 coding DNA: TGTGCCAGCACTCGTCCTAGCGGGGGCTCCTACGAGCAGTACTTC. Amino acid sequence: CASTRPSGGSYEQYF.

This chain links TRBV5-4 with TRBJ1-1; 9 nucleotides align to TRBD1. The CDR3 covers 16 residues. V dropped 4 bases and J dropped 1; count of bases not matched to a gene: 8. Germline V gene sequence: CDR1 SGHNT, CDR2 YYREEE (reference sequence). CDR3 residues: CASSPLQGAGNTEAFF. CDR3 in DNA: TGTGCCAGCAGCCCACTACAGGGGGCTGGGAACACTGAAGCTTTCTTT.

The V and J genes are TRBV5-1 and TRBJ2-7; 8 nucleotides agree with TRBD1. The length of the CDR3 is 16 residues. The germline V gene has CDR1 SGHRS and CDR2 YFSETQ. The J segment lost 2 bases and the V segment lost 0 bases, leaving 7 bases of the junction unmatched. The DNA for the CDR3 is TGCGCCAGCAGCTTGGAGGTGGGACAGGCGACCTACGAGCAGTACTTC. This encodes CASSLEVGQATYEQYF.

The chain is built from TRBV4-2 and TRBJ2-1; TRBD2 agrees at 10 bases. With V trimmed by 1 base and J by 4 bases, 10 bases remained unmatched. From germline, CDR1 is LGHNA and CDR2 YNFKEQ. The CDR3 length is 18 residues. Here the CDR3 reads CASSQGTPWTSGYNEQFF. CDR3 in DNA: TGTGCCAGCAGCCAAGGGACCCCCTGGACTAGCGGTTACAATGAGCAGTTCTTC.

V usage is TRBV5-1 and J usage is TRBJ2-3; D is uncertain. From germline, CDR1 is SGHRS and CDR2 YFSETQ. Trimming pared 0 bases from V and 2 bases from J, leaving 16 bases between. The CDR3 runs to 17 residues. This CDR3 is CASSLAVQPFATDTQYF. Here the CDR3 DNA reads TGCGCCAGCAGCTTGGCCGTACAGCCTTTCGCCACAGATACGCAGTATTTT.

The rearrangement links TRBV5-1 to TRBJ2-5; TRBD2 might be the D (6 bases). Germline-derived CDR1 and CDR2 are SGHRS and YFSETQ. The length of the CDR3 is 14 residues. Trimming shortened V by 2 bases and J by 2 bases, and 10 bases separated the two germline ends. CDR3: CASSFGGPQETQYF. CDR3 bases: TGCGCCAGCAGCTTCGGGGGACCGCAAGAGACCCAGTACTTC.

V usage is TRBV6-5 and J usage is TRBJ2-3; 7 positions match TRBD2. With V trimmed by 2 bases and J by 8 bases, 10 bases remained unmatched. Germline V gene lookup returns CDR1 MNHEY and CDR2 SVGAGI. CDR3 size: 15 residues. CDR3 sequence: CASSYRGLGAATQYF. The CDR3 DNA reads as TGTGCCAGCAGTTACAGAGGACTAGGCGCGGCTACGCAGTATTTT.

With regard to this clone: In the same sample, other DNA sequences code for this CDR3. This chain uses TRBV18 with TRBJ1-1; maybe TRBD1 (6 bases). Deletions cut 3 bases from V and 1 base from J, with 12 bases between. Germline CDR1 is KGHSH and CDR2 is LQKENI. The CDR3 consists of 15 residues. The CDR3 region is CASSPRTDRNTEAFF. The CDR3 nucleotides are TGTGCCAGCTCACCCCGGACAGACAGGAACACTGAAGCTTTCTTT. Full variable domain (outside the CDR3, taken from reference TRBV18 and TRBJ1-1): NAGVMQNPRHLVRRRGQEARLRCSPMKGHSHVYWYRQLPEEGLKFMVYLQKENIIDESGMPKERFSAEFPKEGPSILRIQQVVRGDSAAYFCASSPRTDRNTEAFFGQGTRLTVV.

The V call is TRBV7-9, the J call TRBJ2-7; TRBD1 might be the D (5 bases). The CDR3 covers 13 residues. Trimming removed 0 bases at V and 4 bases at J, with 7 bases between. Germline CDR1 reads SEHNR; CDR2 reads FQNEAQ (reference sequence). CDR3: CASSLAGPYEQYF. DNA of the CDR3: TGTGCCAGCAGCTTAGCGGGGCCGTACGAGCAGTACTTC.

The chain has TRBV6-1 and TRBJ2-7, with 8 positions matching TRBD1. This CDR3 is 12 amino acids long. Looked up from germline, CDR1 is MNHNS and CDR2 is SASEGT. CDR3: CASSLSDRATSV. CDR3 in DNA: TGTGCCAGCAGTTTATCGGACAGGGCAACTTCGGTC.

The rearrangement joins TRBV7-2 to TRBJ2-5; TRBD1 might be the D (6 bases). Germline V lookup: CDR1 SGHTA, CDR2 FQGNSA. The V and J ends lost 4 bases and 5 bases respectively, with 20 bases between them. The CDR3 has 16 amino acids. The CDR3 sequence: CASSSQTGRGAETQYF. CDR3 DNA sequence: TGTGCCAGCAGCTCCCAGACAGGAAGAGGCGCCGAGACCCAGTACTTC.

The rearrangement uses TRBV10-3 and TRBJ2-5; D possibly uses TRBD1 or TRBD2 (5 bases each). The J call may be incorrect, as the DNA end agrees better with TRBJ2-7. This CDR3 has 11 residues. From germline, CDR1 is ENHRY and CDR2 SYGVKD. CDR3 nucleotides: TGTGCCATCAGTGCTGGGGGCGAGCAGTACTTC. Protein sequence: CAISAGGEQYF.

The V call is TRBV5-1, the J call TRBJ2-3; D might be TRBD1 (6 bases). This CDR3 contains 20 residues. Germline lookup yields CDR1 SGHRS and CDR2 YFSETQ. V lost 4 bases to trimming and J lost 0 bases, with 27 bases between them. CDR3 region: CASSTVTGSVTPASTDTQYF. In DNA, the CDR3 is TGCGCCAGCAGCACCGTAACAGGGAGTGTTACTCCTGCTAGCACAGATACGCAGTATTTT.

This chain joins TRBV7-3 and TRBJ1-6; 7 positions agree with TRBD1. The CDR3 contains 15 residues. V shed 1 base, J shed 7 bases, and the junction held 4 bases outside the gene matches. Germline CDR1 and CDR2: SGHTA and FQGTGA. Here the CDR3 DNA reads TGTGCCAGCAGCTTAATGGGGACAGTCAATTCACCCCTCCACTTT. Translating it yields CASSLMGTVNSPLHF.

As DNA, the CDR3 is TGCGCCAGCAGCCAAGACAGGAACAATCAGCCCCAGCATTTT. It specifies CASSQDRNNQPQHF. The chain carries TRBV4-3 and TRBJ1-5; D remains ambiguous. Germline V lookup: CDR1 LGHNA, CDR2 YSLEER. V lost 0 bases and J lost 3, with 6 bases in between. The CDR3 sequence is 14 residues long.

The gene calls are TRBV5-1 and TRBJ1-1; 7 bases map to TRBD1. Trimming cost V 1 base and J 4 bases; bases outside gene matches: 10. The germline V gene encodes CDR1 SGHRS and CDR2 YFSETQ. The CDR3 runs to 16 residues. DNA for the CDR3: TGCGCCAGCAGCTTGATTACGACAGGGAAGGGCACTGAAGCTTTCTTT. Protein product: CASSLITTGKGTEAFF.

CDR3 amino acids: CASSFRGQANEQYF. Written as DNA, the CDR3 is TGTGCCAGCAGCTTCCGCGGACAGGCCAACGAGCAGTACTTC. This rearrangement joins TRBV11-2 to TRBJ2-7, with 7 positions matching TRBD1. V lost 3 bases to trimming and J lost 5 bases; unmatched junction nucleotides: 7. Germline V gene data show CDR1 as SGHAT and CDR2 as FQNNGV. This CDR3 contains 14 residues.

This chain links TRBV5-1 with TRBJ2-5, with 13 bases lining up with TRBD2. J lost 2 bases, V lost 4 bases, and 5 bases had no gene match. The CDR3 has 16 residues. Germline values: CDR1 SGHRS, CDR2 YFSETQ. In DNA, the CDR3 is TGCGCCAGCAGCGGGCAACTAGCGGGGGGGCAAGAGACCCAGTACTTC. Its translation: CASSGQLAGGQETQYF.

This clone came up a few times. V and J are TRBV30 and TRBJ2-7; tentatively, D is TRBD1 (5 bases). The CDR3 has 13 amino acids. Germline V CDR1 and CDR2: GTSNPN, SVGIG (reference sequence). Trimming shortened V by 4 bases and J by 2 bases, and 12 bases separated the two germline ends. The CDR3: CAWTVDTTYEQYF. CDR3 nucleotides: TGTGCCTGGACAGTGGACACCACCTACGAGCAGTACTTC.

The chain recombines TRBV11-2 with TRBJ2-5; TRBD2 matches 9 bases. J was trimmed by 4 bases and V by 3 bases; bases with no gene match: 9. CDR3 length: 16 residues. Looked up from germline, CDR1 is SGHAT and CDR2 is FQNNGV. The CDR3 region has the DNA TGTGCCAGCAGCTTCGGGGCGGGAGGGCGGGTAGAGACCCAGTACTTC. Protein: CASSFGAGGRVETQYF. The variable domain in full, with the rest retrieved from reference TRBV11-2 and TRBJ2-5, is EAGVAQSPRYKIIEKRQSVAFWCNPISGHATLYWYQQILGQGPKLLIQFQNNGVVDDSQLPKDRFSAERLKGVDSTLKIQPAKLEDSAVYLCASSFGAGGRVETQYFGPGTRLLVL.

This clone was observed once. This chain uses TRBV28 with TRBJ1-5; 9 bases are a match to TRBD1. The CDR3 runs 19 residues. V was clipped by 6 bases and J by 0 bases; unmatched bases: 15. From germline, CDR1 is MDHEN and CDR2 SYDVKM. CDR3 sequence reads: CASSPNPLQGATSNQPQHF. The CDR3 nucleotides are TGTGCCAGCAGCCCTAACCCCTTACAGGGGGCAACTAGCAATCAGCCCCAGCATTTT.

This clone has a handful of counts. This rearrangement joins TRBV28 to TRBJ2-1, with D possibly being TRBD2 (7 bases). Germline-derived CDR1 and CDR2 are MDHEN and SYDVKM. The CDR3 extends over 15 amino acids. The V end lost 5 bases, the J end lost 8 bases, and 19 bases lay between the germline ends. CDR3 protein: CASSPLGGGRDEQFF. The DNA of the CDR3 is TGTGCCAGCAGTCCCTTAGGGGGGGGAAGGGATGAGCAGTTCTTC.

Remarks on this clone: Its ends do not fully match the called genes, so a read error is possible. This chain joins TRBV7-9 and TRBJ1-1, with D hard to call. The germline V gene has CDR1 SEHNR and CDR2 FQNEAQ (reference sequence). The CDR3 loop spans 12 amino acids. CDR3 bases: TGTTCCAGCAGCTCCATCAACACTGAAGCTTTCTTT. Protein: CSSSSINTEAFF.

The chain uses TRBV11-1 and TRBJ2-2; D may be TRBD2 (5 bases). CDR3 length: 15 amino acids. The V gene's germline CDR1 is SGHAT and CDR2 FQDESV (reference sequence). The V gene lost 5 bases and the J gene lost 1 base, with 11 bases spanning the gap. Written as DNA, the CDR3 is TGTGCCAGCAGCCCAAGAGGGAGGAACACCGGGGAGCTGTTTTTT. Translated, it gives CASSPRGRNTGELFF.